This TCR beta chain was profiled in a study of Graves' ophthalmopathy and Graves' hyperthyroidism. Study in general: Peripheral blood sampling occurred at initial diagnosis, before any treatment.

Study-level points and caveats: Blood contained most expanded thyroid clonotypes exceeding 0.001 frequency.

This clonotype was counted only a few times. What it binds is not known. Newly diagnosed, the hyperthyroidism patients had under 2 months' duration and were aged 18 to 65. The CDR3 has 15 residues. Germline CDR1 is SGHTA and CDR2 is FQGNSA. Trimming at V came to 5 bases and at J to 2 bases, leaving 8 bases not matched to a gene. Beta-chain TCR CDR3 regions were amplified from RNA transcripts. HTBI-primed first-round RT-PCR preceded second-round multiplex PCR. One entry per CDR3 protein results from TCRdb running MiXCR on the multiplex PCR reads. Counted here are under 800,000 distinct CDR3 sequences, around a fifth occurring once; the ten biggest clones make up roughly 7.4%.

The sequenced sample consisted of peripheral blood. This clonotype originated in a young woman with stable Graves' hyperthyroidism. Some clones in this sample may be carry-over from other donors' samples. The chain is built from TRBV7-2 and TRBJ2-7; the match to TRBD2 covers 8 bases. The CDR3 reads CASSVTAGAPYEQYF. DNA for the CDR3: TGTGCCAGCAGCGTAACAGCGGGGGCCCCCTACGAGCAGTACTTC.